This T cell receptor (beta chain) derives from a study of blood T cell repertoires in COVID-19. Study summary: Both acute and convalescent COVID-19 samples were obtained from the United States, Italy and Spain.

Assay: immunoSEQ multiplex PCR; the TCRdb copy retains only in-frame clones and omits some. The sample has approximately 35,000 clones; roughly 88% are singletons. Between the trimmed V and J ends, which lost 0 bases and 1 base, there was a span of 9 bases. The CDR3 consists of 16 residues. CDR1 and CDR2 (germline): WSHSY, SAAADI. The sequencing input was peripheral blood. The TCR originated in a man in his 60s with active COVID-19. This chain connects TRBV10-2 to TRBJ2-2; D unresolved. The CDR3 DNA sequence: TGCGCCAGCAGTGAGTCGAGCTTGAGGAACACCGGGGAGCTGTTTTTT. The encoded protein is CASSESSLRNTGELFF.